This T cell receptor (beta chain) was found in a study of CD8+ T cells in alopecia areata. Whole-study results and caveats: An increase in clonality over normal scalp was evident in lesional scalp, especially alopecia totalis/universalis. Sequencing of scalp tissue also captures the resident alphabeta T cells of normal skin. Clarity of TCR sharing across patients fell short of that in mice, possibly HLA-related.

Collection of lesional scalp punch biopsies and peripheral blood was performed in alopecia areata patients. The CDR3 is 17 amino acids. V shed 2 bases and J shed 0 bases, with 16 bases lying between them. CDR1 LGHNA and CDR2 YNFKEQ come from the germline V gene. Worth noting for this clone: Its target is unknown.

The sequencing template was cDNA reverse transcribed from extracted RNA. The data were produced by immunoSEQ multiplex PCR, yet TCRdb's version contains in-frame clones alone and is incomplete. Here the sample spans roughly 130,000 clones, 58% being singletons. This TCR was recovered from a human donor with alopecia areata. This chain links TRBV4-2 with TRBJ1-2, with a tentative D call TRBD1 (5 bases). The material sequenced was CD4+ T cells sorted from blood, taken at week 0. The CDR3: CASSQPGLISSNYGYTF. The CDR3 DNA reads TGTGCCAGCAGCCAACCGGGACTGATTTCGTCTAACTATGGCTACACCTTC.